This TCR beta chain originates from a study of blood T cells in healthy people across ages. Concerning this clonotype: Its antigen is still unknown. This may stem from a read error, because a much larger clone lies one nucleotide away.

Per the germline V gene, CDR1 is SGHRS and CDR2 is YFSETQ. V was pared by 4 bases and J by 4 bases, with 6 bases of the junction left unmatched. The CDR3 length is 14 residues. Study results and caveats: Researchers said unsorted PBMCs prevented a conclusive naive versus antigen-experienced comparison.

With a J-beta primer mix and a sample-barcoded 5' primer, a second PCR ran about 7 to 11 cycles. Each TCR beta cDNA got a 12-nucleotide random molecular identifier. TCRdb processed the 5' RACE reads anew with MiXCR; each CDR3 protein has one entry. The table has 380,000 or so distinct CDR3 sequences, about 55% seen once; the top ten hold about 54%. This sequence was found in a man aged 55 to 70 in good health. The genes are TRBV5-1 and TRBJ1-2; 8 nucleotides match TRBD1. Sequencing used blood. CDR3 amino acids: CASSTRGQGYGYTF. In nucleotides, the CDR3 is TGCGCCAGCAGCACGCGCGGACAGGGCTATGGCTACACCTTC.